This T cell receptor (beta chain) was recovered during a study of blood T cell repertoires in COVID-19. Study-level background: From the United States, Italy and Spain came samples of acute and convalescent COVID-19.

Germline loops: CDR1 SNHLY, CDR2 FYNNEI. The CDR3 length is 11 residues. The V gene lost 5 bases and the J gene lost 3 bases, with 4 bases spanning the gap. Under the authors' procedure: By means of reference gene primer amplification, nucleated cell counts were estimated. Generated by immunoSEQ multiplex PCR, the TCRdb table keeps only in-frame clones and is missing some. V and J calls plus clone size are reproduced from that table; the DNA served to infer D and trimming. The table shows 110,000 or so clones, with roughly 85% occurring only once. The TCR was taken from a human donor in a cohort sampled during active COVID-19. Sequencing was done on a sample of peripheral blood. The chain uses TRBV2 and TRBJ1-1; D not resolved. CDR3 residues: CASSPDTEAFF. The CDR3 DNA reads TGTGCCAGCAGTCCCGACACTGAAGCTTTCTTT.